These 21 T cell receptor beta chains share one sample of origin, sequenced in a study of OX40 agonist ivuxolimab in advanced cancers. Data came from immunoSEQ multiplex PCR; TCRdb stores just in-frame clones and leaves some out. This table has about 73,000 clones, 80% to 95% appearing once. Source: CD4+ or CD8+ T cells sorted from blood, taken in a trial of the OX40 agonist ivuxolimab. All receptors come from an adult with an advanced solid tumor such as melanoma, head and neck, liver or kidney cancer.

This clone was seen a single time. The chain combines TRBV14 with TRBJ2-2; maybe TRBD1 (7 bases). The CDR3 has 15 amino acids. The germline gives CDR1 SGHDN, CDR2 FVKESK. Trimming removed 2 bases at V and 6 bases at J, with 13 bases between. CDR3 nucleotides: TGTGCCAGCAGCCAATGGAGGGGGCAGGCCGGGGAGCTGTTTTTT. Its protein is CASSQWRGQAGELFF.

V gene TRBV29-1 combines with J gene TRBJ1-2, with TRBD1 matching 7 bases. CDR1 is SQVTM, CDR2 ANQGSEA, per germline. V lost 3 bases to trimming and J lost 2 bases; unmatched junction nucleotides: 3. The CDR3 consists of 13 residues. In DNA, the CDR3 is TGCAGCGTTGACCCGGACAGGAACTATGGCTACACCTTC. It is translated as CSVDPDRNYGYTF.

V usage is TRBV6-1 and J usage is TRBJ2-7, with D perhaps matching TRBD1 (6 bases). With 2 bases removed from V and 0 bases from J, the gap between germline ends came to 11 bases. The CDR3 totals 15 residues. Germline loops: CDR1 MNHNS, CDR2 SASEGT. The CDR3 is CASSEWTASSYEQYF. CDR3 nucleotide sequence: TGTGCCAGCAGTGAATGGACAGCGAGCTCCTACGAGCAGTACTTC.

This clone appeared a single time. The chain recombines TRBV9 with TRBJ1-1; D call uncertain. V was shortened by 4 bases and J by 4 bases, with 17 bases between the two germline ends. CDR1 SGDLS and CDR2 YYNGEE come from the germline V gene. This CDR3 is built from 15 residues. This CDR3 is CASSPYQTGPTEAFF. DNA of the CDR3: TGTGCCAGCAGCCCATACCAAACCGGTCCCACTGAAGCTTTCTTT.

This sequence joins TRBV4-1 and TRBJ2-3; 8 positions match TRBD1. V was pared by 0 bases and J by 5 bases, with 7 bases of the junction left unmatched. The germline CDR1 and CDR2 sequences are MGHRA and YSYEKL. The CDR3 loop spans 16 amino acids. In nucleotides, the CDR3 is TGCGCCAGCAGCCAAGACACAGGGGGAATGGGAGATACGCAGTATTTT. Protein sequence: CASSQDTGGMGDTQYF.

In this sample, this clone turned up once. The rearrangement links TRBV7-3 to TRBJ2-2; no definite D call. Trimming left V 0 bases short and J 6 bases short, with 8 bases between. The CDR3 consists of 14 residues. Looked up from germline, CDR1 is SGHTA and CDR2 is FQGTGA. CDR3 residues: CASSLTAYSGELFF. The CDR3 DNA is TGTGCCAGCAGCTTAACAGCTTACTCCGGGGAGCTGTTTTTT.

The genes are TRBV29-1 and TRBJ1-5; 9 bases line up with TRBD1. Germline CDR1 SQVTM, CDR2 ANQGSEA. Trimming at V came to 7 bases and at J to 4 bases, leaving 8 bases not matched to a gene. The CDR3 totals 14 residues. The CDR3 sequence is CSATTGGSNQPQHF. DNA of the CDR3: TGCAGCGCTACGACAGGGGGTTCTAATCAGCCCCAGCATTTT.

CDR3 protein: CASSMGHEQYF. The CDR3 bases are TGTGCCAGTAGTATGGGCCACGAGCAGTACTTC. The chain uses TRBV19 and TRBJ2-7; D uncertain. CDR1 and CDR2 (germline): LNHDA, SQIVND (reference sequence). This CDR3 spans 11 amino acids. Trimming took 3 bases from V and 5 from J, leaving 5 bases between them. Using reference TRBV19 and TRBJ2-7 for the parts outside the CDR3, the full variable domain is DGGITQSPKYLFRKEGQNVTLSCEQNLNHDAMYWYRQDPGQGLRLIYYSQIVNDFQKGDIAEGYSVSREKKESFPLTVTSAQKNPTAFYLCASSMGHEQYFGPGTRLTVT.

This chain uses TRBV19 with TRBJ2-5; D is ambiguous. In germline, CDR1 is LNHDA, CDR2 SQIVND (reference sequence). V was pared by 3 bases and J by 2 bases, with 10 bases between. The CDR3 has 14 residues. This CDR3 is CASSIVGNQETQYF. CDR3 nucleotide sequence: TGTGCCAGTAGTATCGTAGGGAATCAAGAGACCCAGTACTTC.

This clone was observed once. The V call is TRBV6-1, the J call TRBJ1-1; tentatively, D is TRBD1 (5 bases). Germline lookup yields CDR1 MNHNS and CDR2 SASEGT. The ends were cut back, 2 bases at V and 1 base at J, with 14 bases in the middle. This CDR3 contains 16 residues. CDR3 DNA: TGTGCCAGCAGTGAATGGGTCCGGGGGGGGAACACTGAAGCTTTCTTT. Protein sequence: CASSEWVRGGNTEAFF.

The chain links TRBV7-9 to TRBJ1-5; D is undetermined. The CDR3 sequence is 16 residues long. Germline CDR1 reads SEHNR; CDR2 reads FQNEAQ (reference sequence). The V end lost 1 base, the J end lost 3 bases, and 13 bases lay between the germline ends. The CDR3 nucleotides are TGTGCCAGCAGCTTAGTTGGTCAGATTACCAATCAGCCCCAGCATTTT. Its translation is CASSLVGQITNQPQHF.

The chain uses TRBV7-9 and TRBJ1-1; D is unclear. Trimming took 5 bases from V and 0 from J, leaving 13 bases between them. CDR1 and CDR2 (germline): SEHNR, FQNEAQ (reference sequence). The CDR3 is 15 amino acids. The CDR3 DNA reads as TGTGCCAGCAGCCCTTTGGGTGGGGTGAACACTGAAGCTTTCTTT. This encodes CASSPLGGVNTEAFF.

This chain uses TRBV4-1 with TRBJ1-4; 11 nucleotides match TRBD1. Trimming cost V 0 bases and J 7 bases; bases outside gene matches: 4. This CDR3 region has 16 residues. In germline, CDR1 is MGHRA, CDR2 YSYEKL. CDR3 DNA: TGCGCCAGCAGCCAAGATTCCGGGACAGGGGGTGAAAAACTGTTTTTT. As protein: CASSQDSGTGGEKLFF.

In the case of this clone: This CDR3 is also generated by other DNA sequences in the sample. The chain links TRBV5-6 to TRBJ2-7, with 10 bases aligning to TRBD2. The trim removed 1 base at V and 3 bases at J, leaving 4 bases unmatched. CDR3 size: 15 residues. Germline values: CDR1 SGHDT, CDR2 YYEEEE. As DNA, the CDR3 is TGTGCCAGCAGCTTGACCAGCGGGGGGGGCTACGAGCAGTACTTC. Its protein product is CASSLTSGGGYEQYF.

The chain recombines TRBV10-2 with TRBJ1-1; 8 nucleotides line up with TRBD1. The J segment lost 3 bases and the V segment lost 2 bases, leaving 8 bases of the junction unmatched. CDR1 is WSHSY, CDR2 SAAADI, per germline. This CDR3 is 16 amino acids long. CDR3 sequence: CASSETAGTGYTEAFF. CDR3 DNA: TGCGCCAGCAGTGAGACTGCCGGGACAGGCTACACTGAAGCTTTCTTT.

By share of the sample, this clone is large. This chain connects TRBV9 to TRBJ1-1; no firm D call. Germline V gene data show CDR1 as SGDLS and CDR2 as YYNGEE. The CDR3 sequence is 16 residues long. The V end lost 0 bases, the J end lost 2 bases, and 14 bases lay between the germline ends. Here the CDR3 DNA reads TGTGCCAGCAGCGTAGAGGATTACCCACTCAACACTGAAGCTTTCTTT. Translating it yields CASSVEDYPLNTEAFF.

The V call is TRBV14, the J call TRBJ1-1; tentatively, D is TRBD1 (6 bases). Trimming removed 4 bases from V and 9 bases from J, with 12 bases in between. This CDR3 region has 12 residues. Germline V gene lookup returns CDR1 SGHDN and CDR2 FVKESK. The CDR3 DNA follows: TGTGCCAGCAGCCGGGACACTTGGCAAGCTTTCTTT. Translated: CASSRDTWQAFF.

This clone showed up just once. V and J are TRBV13 and TRBJ1-2, with D possibly matching TRBD1 (5 bases). Looked up from germline, CDR1 is PRHDT and CDR2 is FYEKMQ (reference sequence). Trimming left V 5 bases short and J 4 bases short, with 20 bases between. This CDR3 region has 16 residues. CDR3 in DNA: TGTGCCAGCAGCGCAGGCCTCAGGGTTCTTTCCTATGGCTACACCTTC. Residues: CASSAGLRVLSYGYTF.

The CDR3: CAISESRQYNEQFF. In nucleotides, the CDR3 is TGTGCCATCAGTGAGTCTCGACAGTACAATGAGCAGTTCTTC. J is TRBJ2-1 and V is TRBV10-3; D might be TRBD1 (5 bases). CDR3 length equals 14 residues. V lost 0 bases and J 4 bases, leaving 7 bases between the germline ends. Germline CDR1 ENHRY, CDR2 SYGVKD.

This chain joins TRBV7-6 and TRBJ1-2, with D unresolved. This CDR3 is built from 13 residues. V shed 0 bases and J shed 3 bases, with 5 bases lying between them. The germline gives CDR1 SGHVS, CDR2 FNYEAQ. The DNA for the CDR3 is TGTGCCAGCAGCTTAGCGCTGGACTATGGCTACACCTTC. Amino acids: CASSLALDYGYTF.

The chain combines TRBV5-1 with TRBJ1-2; 10 positions agree with TRBD1. The length of the CDR3 is 12 residues. Trimming took 0 bases from V and 12 from J; bases not matched to a gene: 2. CDR1 is SGHRS, CDR2 YFSETQ, per germline. DNA for the CDR3: TGCGCCAGCAGCTTGGGGACAGGGGGTGACACCTTC. It encodes CASSLGTGGDTF.